This TCR beta chain was recorded in a study of T cell responses to AZD1222 COVID-19 vaccine (dated by TCRdb to the early 2020s). Looking at the study overall: Because spike-specific TCR depth and breadth did not differ between the two schedules, AZD1222 recipients who got a second dose at roughly 4 weeks were pooled with those who got a second dose at roughly 12 weeks. A total of over 230 trial participants underwent TCR sequencing, of whom 207 had received two doses of AZD1222 and 26 had received two doses of the MenACWY control vaccine. Trial participants were enrolled into age subgroups of 18-55, 56-69 and 70-plus years, which contained approximately 150, 28 and 58 TCR-sequenced participants, respectively.

Regarding this clone: What this receptor recognizes is not known. Per-base qualities were not stored, and no clone one base away is much larger.

V is trimmed back by 6 bases and J by 2 bases, and the junction contains 6 bases that no gene match accounts for. The germline V gene gives CDR1 as MNHEY and CDR2 as SVGAGI. The CDR3 starts with the cysteine, ends with the phenylalanine, and has 15 residues. The kept DNA is CDR3 alone, 45 bases in frame from the first base. The CDR3 regions of human TCRbeta chains were analyzed by immunosequencing. In the authors' own workflow: TCRs in the repertoires were compared against a reference library of SARS-CoV-2-specific TCRs that had been generated with the MIRA antigen-specificity platform. Breadth meant the fraction of unique TCRs that were SARS-CoV-2-associated, whereas depth meant the fraction of total T cells that were SARS-CoV-2-associated. Using the MIRA data, each spike-specific TCR was mapped to the spike region that the TCR reacts to and placed in a CD4 or CD8 class. Log10-transformed breadth and depth values were compared by one-way ANOVA with Sidak's multiple comparisons tests. TCRdb retrieved this table from immuneACCESS and kept in-frame rearrangements only. Not all clones are present; in checked studies, unresolved V genes account for under half, and no reason is known for the remainder. That table supplies the V and J calls and clone size; D and trimming were determined from the DNA. The sample table holds under 200,000 clones, of which approximately 95% were seen once. The ten largest clones represent about 3.9% of the sample.

General study outcomes and caveats: Conclusions about previously exposed vaccinees are limited, since just a handful of AZD1222 recipients were seropositive for SARS-CoV-2 at baseline. Spike-specific TCR breadth and depth rose significantly after two AZD1222 doses compared with day 0 and with MenACWY recipients. Participants were mostly white British, with more females than males. The authors suggested clonal diversity may have been underestimated. Because no samples from the day 14 peak response were available, repertoires could be characterized only after the peak T cell response. The vaccine-associated CD4 TCRs covered the entire spike protein, and the dominant responses fell in regions 160-218 and 743-854. In the small 56-69-year group, the increase in depth fell short of significance, most likely because of low power. Reportedly, almost half of the unique spike-specific TCRs recognized epitopes lying outside the regions that are mutated in the B.1.351 and B.1.1.7 variants.

Taken with the paper, the label for time point translates to: baseline before first vaccination. Vaccinee samples came from UK trials COV001 and COV002, including a single-blind randomized controlled phase 2/3 trial of AZD1222 (ChAdOx1 nCoV-19) in healthy adults. Trial participant PBMC samples were collected at day 0 and day 28 after the second dose for TCRbeta chain sequencing. The receptor's source is an adult in good health. Here the sequenced sample was peripheral blood, taken on day 0 of AZD1222 vaccination. The rearrangement combines TRBV6-5 with TRBJ1-4, with 7 bases in between that match TRBD1. The nucleotide sequence reads TGTGCCAGCAGGGGACAGCCTGGGACTAATGAAAAACTGTTTTTT. The encoded protein is CASRGQPGTNEKLFF.